This T cell receptor (beta chain) appears in the sequencing data of a study of shared clonotypes between healthy human individuals (dated by TCRdb to 2020 to 2021). In terms of the full investigation: The cohort comprised a couple of women and three men aged 18 to 49 years. For each donor, CD4 naive and CD4 memory were each given three plates, CD8 naive was given two plates, and CD8 memory was given one plate. Per donor, leukapheresis produced somewhere between about 0.94 and 9 billion PBMCs. Libraries were prepared and TCR repertoires were sequenced by different laboratories using diverse techniques, in order to increase sequencing depth and limit assay-specific biases. To estimate repertoire size and how much clonotypes are shared between individuals, the study performed deep sequencing of blood TCR repertoires from a handful of healthy adults. Summary of the overall study and its limitations: Naive subsets generally had larger estimated clonotype richness than memory subsets did. Only blood was sampled, and tissue TCR repertoires likely differ from those in blood. The small number of donors limited the genetic and exposure-history diversity represented. Rarefaction of sorted-subset datasets indicated incomplete sequencing despite the large sequencing depth. Based on pairwise subsampling, the degree of clonotype sharing among donors was expected to be affected by sequencing depth. Compared with non-shared clonotypes, the clonotypes found in all four sorted-subset donors had higher generation probabilities. Sharing across four donors was observed for approximately 5% of naive CD4, 3% to 3.5% of naive CD8, roughly 2.4% of memory CD4, and 0.4% of memory CD8 clonotypes.

The donors were healthy, HIV-negative adults who had no recently reported acute infections or vaccinations. Only Caucasian adults living in Nashville, Tennessee, USA were represented among the donors. CD4+ T cells were enriched by magnetic negative selection; naive cells were then positively selected on CD45RA, and the negative fraction formed the memory subset. After blood collection by leukapheresis, PBMCs were isolated using Ficoll-Histopaque density gradient centrifugation and then cryopreserved in the vapor phase of liquid nitrogen. Analytical flow cytometry was used to check the purity and quantity of each magnetically sorted T cell population. Genomic DNA was isolated from each sorted fraction and quantified by UV absorbance on a Nanodrop 2000c. TCR CDR3 regions were amplified from genomic DNA by multiplex PCR using the deep immunoSEQ assay. Extracted genomic DNA from each cell subset was spread evenly across all wells of several immunoSEQ 96-well plates, with each plate serving as a replicate. For sorted subsets, about 200 ng genomic DNA, equal to 30,000 or so T cell genomes, was loaded into each replicate PCR. Purified libraries were quantified with a Qubit 3.0 fluorometer, sized on a Bioanalyzer 2100, and re-quantified with the KAPA Library Quantification kit. Every immunoSEQ 96-well plate was sequenced on a dedicated single-read 150-cycle Illumina NextSeq 550 flow cell. The published analysis was carried out like this. Because the immunoSEQ output included only junctional sequences and no quality scores, the filtering could not be the same as the filtering used for full-length reads. To assign V/J genes and CDR3, sequences were annotated against IMGT germline references using PyIR, a Python wrapper for IgBLAST v1.9. Reads with weak V/J assignments (E-value above 1e-6), missing CDR3, stop codons, out-of-frame junctions, or ambiguous translated residues were removed. V3J clonotypes were defined by identical inferred V gene, J gene, and CDR3 amino acid sequence. To compute the percentage overlap between repertoires, the number of shared unique clonotypes was divided by the size of the smaller repertoire. Repertoire richness was assessed with RTK rarefaction, the Chao1 estimator, and Recon v2.1 estimates of unobserved clonotypes. OLGA was used to compute generation probabilities for all TCRbeta clonotypes that the gDNA method yielded from several donors. Imported from immuneACCESS, the table was reduced by TCRdb to in-frame sequences with V and J called. These copies leave out some clones; in studies compared against another copy, an unresolved V gene accounts for under half, and the cause of the remainder is not known. Clone size and V and J calls were adopted from that table, with D and trimming inferred from the DNA. The sample contains over a million clones, around 75% of them found a single time. The ten largest clones take up around 1.5% of the sample.

The germline V gene provides CDR1 KGHSH and CDR2 LQKENI. The germline ends are 11 bases apart after V is trimmed by 4 bases and J by 2 bases. The CDR3 has 14 amino acids, counting the end cysteine and phenylalanine. The retained sequence is limited to the CDR3, 42 bases, with the frame set at the first base. Regarding this clone: No cognate antigen has been identified for it. The input lacks base qualities; no much larger clone sits a single base away.

This TCR was recovered from a young man in good health. What was sequenced was memory CD4+ T cells sorted from blood. The cell subset or site label, read with the paper, signifies: CD45RA-negative fraction. The sequence is built from TRBV18 and TRBJ2-5; TRBD1 is a possible D gene, resting on 7 matching bases. DNA sequence: TGTGCCAGCTCACTGCAGGGGGGACAAGAGACCCAGTACTTC. This translates into CASSLQGGQETQYF.